This TCR beta chain derives from a study of T cell responses to AZD1222 COVID-19 vaccine. Method: immunoSEQ multiplex PCR; TCRdb's copy keeps in-frame clones and lacks some. The repertoire includes about 120,000 clones, approximately 93% of them detected once, and approximately 3.1% sits in the top ten. V shed 2 bases and J 6 bases; nucleotides not matched to a gene: 4. Per germline, CDR1 MNHEY and CDR2 SMNVEV (reference sequence). This CDR3 is built from 14 residues. The sequences come from peripheral blood, collected on day 0 of AZD1222 vaccination. The clonotype originates from an adult in good health. The chain recombines TRBV27 with TRBJ2-1; 7 positions agree with TRBD2. The CDR3 DNA reads as TGTGCCAGCAGTTTAGTGGGGAGGGGCAATGAGCAGTTCTTC. Residues: CASSLVGRGNEQFF.